The 13 T cell receptor beta chains given below trace back to one sample, sequenced in a study of blood T cell repertoires in COVID-19. Sequenced by immunoSEQ multiplex PCR; TCRdb stores in-frame clones only, minus some. The profile shows approximately 200,000 clones, over 75% of them singletons. Sequenced material: PBMCs or T cells enriched from blood (not recorded which). These receptors originate from a woman aged 40 to 50 with acute COVID-19.

This clone was recorded once. This chain connects TRBV3-1 (or the pseudogene TRBV3-2) to TRBJ2-1, with TRBD2 matching over 8 bases. J was trimmed by 9 bases and V by 0 bases; bases with no gene match: 7. Germline V CDR1 and CDR2: LGHDT, YNNKEL (reference sequence). This CDR3 is 15 amino acids long. The CDR3 here is CASSQDGGASVEQFF. DNA for the CDR3: TGTGCCAGCAGCCAAGACGGGGGGGCTAGTGTTGAGCAGTTCTTC.

This rearrangement joins TRBV2 to TRBJ1-4; no clear D gene. Germline CDR1 reads SNHLY; CDR2 reads FYNNEI. With 6 bases removed from V and 8 bases from J, the gap between germline ends came to 16 bases. The CDR3 covers 14 residues. The CDR3 loop reads CASSPIQVREKLFF. The CDR3 DNA is TGTGCCAGCAGCCCCATTCAGGTCAGGGAAAAACTGTTTTTT.

This sequence joins TRBV6-5 and TRBJ2-7; TRBD2 is a possible D gene (6 bases). The ends were cut back, 2 bases at V and 6 bases at J, with 8 bases in the middle. CDR1 is MNHEY, CDR2 SVGAGI, per germline. The CDR3 spans 12 residues. CDR3 DNA: TGTGCCAGCAGTTACCGGGGGTCCGAGCAGTACTTC. Its protein is CASSYRGSEQYF.

The chain combines TRBV9 with TRBJ2-1, with 9 bases identical to TRBD2. Looked up from germline, CDR1 is SGDLS and CDR2 is YYNGEE. This CDR3 region has 15 residues. The trim removed 2 bases at V and 9 bases at J, leaving 9 bases unmatched. CDR3 region: CASSVVAGEKGEQFF. CDR3 in DNA: TGTGCCAGCAGCGTTGTAGCGGGAGAGAAGGGTGAGCAGTTCTTC. The variable domain in full, completed from reference TRBV9 and TRBJ2-1, reads DSGVTQTPKHLITATGQRVTLRCSPRSGDLSVYWYQQSLDQGLQFLIQYYNGEERAKGNILERFSAQQFPDLHSELNLSSLELGDSALYFCASSVVAGEKGEQFFGPGTRLTVL.

The chain carries TRBV6-5 and TRBJ2-7; 10 nucleotides align to TRBD1. The length of the CDR3 is 12 residues. V gave up 7 bases and J gave up 5 bases; unmatched junction bases: 2. Looked up from germline, CDR1 is MNHEY and CDR2 is SVGAGI. CDR3 in DNA: TGTGCCAGCAAAGGACAGGGGGACGAGCAGTACTTC. Translation: CASKGQGDEQYF.

This clone was detected only a few times. This rearrangement joins TRBV5-4 to TRBJ1-4, with 9 bases matching TRBD1. Per germline, CDR1 SGHNT and CDR2 YYREEE (reference sequence). The CDR3 extends over 14 amino acids. Losses at the gene ends were 5 bases for V and 8 bases for J; bases not matched to a gene: 7. CDR3 bases: TGTGCCAGCAGTTCGGGACAGGGAACAGAAAAACTGTTTTTT. This gives the protein CASSSGQGTEKLFF. Variable domain in full (rest from reference TRBV5-4 and TRBJ1-4): ETGVTQSPTHLIKTRGQQVTLRCSSQSGHNTVSWYQQALGQGPQFIFQYYREEENGRGNFPPRFSGLQFPNYSSELNVNALELDDSALYLCASSSGQGTEKLFFGSGTQLSVL.

V usage is TRBV28 and J usage is TRBJ1-5; no firm D call. With 3 bases removed from V and 0 bases from J, the gap between germline ends came to 9 bases. The CDR3 loop spans 15 amino acids. Germline V gene sequence: CDR1 MDHEN, CDR2 SYDVKM. CDR3 region: CASSLYGDSNQPQHF. CDR3 in DNA: TGTGCCAGCAGTTTGTACGGGGATAGCAATCAGCCCCAGCATTTT.

The J gene is TRBJ2-7, the V gene TRBV30; D perhaps matches TRBD2 (6 bases). The ends were cut back, 0 bases at V and 6 bases at J, with 12 bases in the middle. Germline V gene sequence: CDR1 GTSNPN, CDR2 SVGIG (reference sequence). CDR3 length: 13 amino acids. The CDR3 nucleotides read TGTGCCTGGAGTGTACGGGGGTCCGGCGAGCAGTACTTC. The encoded protein is CAWSVRGSGEQYF.

The rearrangement links TRBV12-3 or TRBV12-4 to TRBJ2-7; D gene unclear. The CDR3 runs to 13 residues. Trimming cost V 1 base and J 0 bases, with 4 bases left between them. The DNA for the CDR3 is TGTGCCAGCAGTTTAGGGCCCTCCTACGAGCAGTACTTC. Encoded protein: CASSLGPSYEQYF.

The chain employs TRBV24-1 and TRBJ2-1; TRBD2 agrees at 12 bases. CDR3 length: 15 amino acids. With 5 bases clipped from V and 5 bases from J, the junction kept 3 bases outside the gene matches. Germline-derived CDR1 and CDR2 are KGHDR and SFDVKD. CDR3 nucleotides: TGTGCCACCAGTGGACTAGCGGGGGAAAACAATGAGCAGTTCTTC. Its protein is CATSGLAGENNEQFF.

The chain has TRBV7-8 and TRBJ1-6, with 9 bases matching TRBD1. Unmatched junction bases numbered 9, after V lost 1 base and J lost 11 bases. The CDR3 loop spans 16 amino acids. CDR1 SGHVS and CDR2 FQNEAQ come from the germline V gene. The CDR3 sequence is CASSLEDPGQGPPLHF. The CDR3 DNA reads TGTGCCAGCAGCTTAGAAGATCCGGGACAGGGCCCACCCCTCCACTTT.

CDR3 residues: CASSQGNTIYF. The DNA of the CDR3 is TGTGCCAGCTCTCAGGGAAACACCATATATTTT. The chain links TRBV27 to TRBJ1-3, with unresolved D. The CDR3 length is 11 residues. Germline V lookup: CDR1 MNHEY, CDR2 SMNVEV (reference sequence). V was cut by 8 bases and J by 4 bases, with 6 bases left in between.

This rearrangement joins TRBV19 to TRBJ1-1; D not certain. CDR1 LNHDA and CDR2 SQIVND come from the germline V gene (reference sequence). V gave up 3 bases and J gave up 4 bases, with 12 bases separating them. The CDR3 sequence is 14 residues long. This CDR3 is CASSMLSGVTEAFF. The CDR3 DNA sequence: TGTGCCAGTAGTATGCTATCCGGGGTCACTGAAGCTTTCTTT.